The clone carrying this T cell receptor (beta chain) was recorded only once. Data came from immunoSEQ multiplex PCR; TCRdb stores just in-frame clones and leaves some out. In the table there are tens of thousands of clones, 70% to 90% of which are singletons. The entry originates in a study of chemoradiotherapy in HPV16-positive cancers. Germline V CDR1 and CDR2: LNHDA, SQIVND (reference sequence). This CDR3 comprises 14 residues. Trimming took 7 bases from V and 8 from J, leaving 18 bases between them. Repeated repertoire sampling spanned the course of chemoradiotherapy. The chain has TRBV19 and TRBJ2-1; D is perhaps TRBD2 (6 bases). The clonotype comes from a human donor with HPV-associated anogenital cancer. The sequencing here drew on blood, taken from a patient who underwent chemoradiotherapy. CDR3 DNA sequence: TGTGCCAGTAATAGGGACTCGGGGAAAGATGAGCAGTTCTTC. Its translation: CASNRDSGKDEQFF.